This T cell receptor beta chain was identified during a study of blood T cell repertoires in COVID-19 (dated by TCRdb to the early 2020s). About the full investigation: Samples covering the acute and convalescent phases of COVID-19 were provided by collaborators in the United States, Italy and Spain. The material from the prospective study consisted of cDNA or gDNA derived from T cells, B-cell-depleted T cells, or PBMCs. The dataset comprised deeply sampled blood TCRbeta repertoires from subjects exposed to, actively infected with, or recovered from COVID-19. The repertoires were released in a freely available public database intended as a resource for research on the immune response to SARS-CoV-2. Samples came from the ongoing ImmuneRACE study (first 160 participants) plus 1,254 subjects from 6 global collaborators. The sample metadata nearly always contained a de-identified subject ID, COVID-19 status, age in years and sex. Where HLA class I and class II types were available, the types were taken from metadata supplied by the sample provider, not from assay-based typing.

Each collaborating institution followed its own protocols to collect whole blood in K2EDTA tubes. For TCRbeta analysis, collaborators shipped samples as frozen whole blood, isolated PBMCs, or DNA extracted from either of those sample types. TCRbeta CDR3 regions were amplified from genomic DNA using the immunoSEQ Assay, a bias-controlled multiplex PCR. The paper's data handling went like this. The number of nucleated cells in each sample was estimated by amplification of reference gene primers within the assay. To quantify the absolute abundance of each unique TCRbeta CDR3 rearrangement, sequence reads were collapsed and filtered. For each sample, productive Simpson clonality was calculated as the square root of Simpson's diversity index over productive rearrangements. The source is immuneACCESS, and TCRdb retained only in-frame sequences with V and J called. Part of the clones is not carried over; for the studies checked, unresolved V genes explain less than half of this, and the remainder is unexplained. From that table come the V and J calls and clone size; the DNA was used to work out D and trimming. Recorded for this sample are 85,000 to 130,000 clones; 60% to 80% of them occurred a single time. The top ten constitute around 0.92% of the sample.

The investigation overall reported the following: Clinical and demographic metadata were provided uncurated, with the amount varying by source and participant.

V loses 6 bases, J loses 2 bases, and the germline ends lie 13 bases apart. For CDR1 and CDR2, the germline V gene lists SQVTM and ANQGSEA. Inclusive of the bounding cysteine and phenylalanine, the CDR3 is 13 residues long. Kept here is only the CDR3 DNA, which spans 39 bases and is read in frame from base 1. This clone was detected only once. Its antigen is currently not known. No per-base quality is available; no much larger clone lies one base away. The chain joins TRBV29-1 to TRBJ1-2, with TRBD1 as a weak D call on 5 bases. This clonotype was obtained from a human donor with acute or convalescent COVID-19. The donor label of this sample is uncertain. The sequencing input was peripheral blood. The CDR3 in this case is CSVLGPGNYGYTF. The base sequence is TGCAGCGTGTTGGGGCCAGGGAACTATGGCTACACCTTC.